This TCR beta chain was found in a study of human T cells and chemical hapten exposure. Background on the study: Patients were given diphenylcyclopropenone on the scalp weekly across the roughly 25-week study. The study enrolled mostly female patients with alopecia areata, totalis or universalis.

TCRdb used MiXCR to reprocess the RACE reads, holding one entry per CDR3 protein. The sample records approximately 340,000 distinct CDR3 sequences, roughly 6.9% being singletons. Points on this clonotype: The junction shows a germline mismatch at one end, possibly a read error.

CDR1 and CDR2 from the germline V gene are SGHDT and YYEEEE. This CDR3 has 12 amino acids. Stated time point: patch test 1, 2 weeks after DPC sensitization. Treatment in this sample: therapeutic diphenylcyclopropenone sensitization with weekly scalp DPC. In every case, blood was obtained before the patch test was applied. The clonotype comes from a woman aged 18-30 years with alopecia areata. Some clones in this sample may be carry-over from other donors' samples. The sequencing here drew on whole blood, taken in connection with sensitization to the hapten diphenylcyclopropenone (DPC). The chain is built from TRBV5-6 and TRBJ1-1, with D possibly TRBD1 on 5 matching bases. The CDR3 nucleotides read TGTGCCAGCAGCTTGTCAGGGCCTGACGCTTTCTTT. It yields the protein CASSLSGPDAFF.